The 2 T cell receptor beta chains presented below share a single source sample, sequenced in a study of T cells in Graves' hyperthyroidism and ophthalmopathy. TCR beta CDR3 region amplification was performed from RNA transcripts. Initially, a first-round RT-PCR of the TCR CDR3 employed the HTBI primer set. TCRdb passed the multiplex PCR reads through MiXCR, listing each CDR3 protein once. The sample lists 370,000 or so distinct CDR3 sequences, around a sixth seen once, with about a quarter in the top ten. The sequencing sample was made of blood. These receptors were collected from a woman under 30 with Graves' hyperthyroidism that later progressed to Graves' ophthalmopathy.

This clonotype was recorded a few times. The chain employs TRBV20-1 and TRBJ2-7; tentative D call: TRBD1 (5 bases). The V end lost 3 bases, the J end lost 1 base, and 13 bases lay between the germline ends. The germline CDR1 and CDR2 sequences are DFQATT and SNEGSKA (reference sequence). The CDR3 consists of 14 residues. Here the CDR3 DNA reads TGCAGTGCTAGCGACAGAAAGGGTTCCTACGAGCAGTACTTC. It yields the protein CSASDRKGSYEQYF.

The chain employs TRBV10-2 and TRBJ2-6; weak D call: TRBD1 (7 bases). This CDR3 is built from 16 residues. V was pared by 2 bases and J by 1 base, with 9 bases between. Looked up from germline, CDR1 is WSHSY and CDR2 is SAAADI. The DNA for the CDR3 is TGCGCCAGCAGTGAGGCAGGGGGGTCTGGGGCCAACGTCCTGACTTTC. It encodes CASSEAGGSGANVLTF.